This T cell receptor beta chain was profiled in a study of CD8 T cells in Susac syndrome. Germline V CDR1 and CDR2: MNHEY, SVGEGT. V was trimmed by 8 bases and J by 4 bases, leaving 15 bases between them. The CDR3 is 14 residues long. Reverse transcription used 0.5 to 1 ug RNA and random hexamers. TCRdb itself ran the immunoSEQ multiplex PCR reads through MiXCR, one entry per CDR3 protein. Of around 20,000 distinct CDR3 sequences in the sample, 95% were seen once. The TCR sequence derives from a human donor in good health. What was sequenced was CD8+ T cells from PBMCs. The V and J genes are TRBV6-2 or TRBV6-3 and TRBJ2-1, with D perhaps matching TRBD2 (6 bases). The DNA for the CDR3 is TGTGCCAGCGTTTTAAGCGGGCCTTACAATGAGCAGTTCTTC. It codes for CASVLSGPYNEQFF.